The TCR beta chain under discussion was sequenced for a study of CD8+ T cells in alopecia areata (dated by TCRdb to 2016 to 2018). Background on the whole study: The treated patients took part in an open-label pilot trial in which moderate-to-severe alopecia areata was treated with oral tofacitinib at 5 to 10 mg twice daily. Patients stayed on tofacitinib for 6 to 18 months and then had 6 months of follow-up off drug so that delayed response and recurrence could be assessed. For the treated patients, the SALT score, which quantifies what percentage of scalp surface area is affected, served as the measure of disease severity. High-throughput TCRbeta sequencing was used to examine T cell clonal expansion in alopecia areata in both the C3H/HeJ mouse model and human patients. Scalp tissue and sorted CD4+ and CD8+ peripheral blood T cells from patchy and totalis/universalis alopecia areata patients and from healthy controls were covered by human TCRbeta sequencing. Biopsies were taken from tofacitinib-treated patients at baseline and again at 4 and 24 weeks into treatment, and several of those patients also had a later scalp biopsy. Scalp clonality was compared across normal scalp (n=4), patchy alopecia areata scalp (n=8), and alopecia totalis/universalis scalp (n=8). RNA was obtained with the PAXgene miRNA kit for fixed scalp, the miRNeasy kit for PBMCs, and the RNeasy kit for mouse skin. TCRbeta CDR3 regions were amplified by immunoSEQ multiplex PCR using 35 Vbeta forward and 13 Jbeta reverse primers.

The CDR3 spans 16 residues, from the cysteine through the phenylalanine. Just the 48-base CDR3 DNA is kept, in frame starting at base 1. CDR1 and CDR2 are read off the germline V gene as KGHSH and LQKENI. Unmatched junction bases come to 9, with V trimmed by 4 bases and J by 3 bases. Points on this clone: Its antigen remains unidentified. Nothing much larger sits one base from this clone, and base qualities are not available.

Library preparation employed the immunoSEQ multiplex PCR assay. To provide template for TCR sequencing, every sample had RNA extracted and reverse transcribed into cDNA. SuperScript III was used to make first-strand cDNA, primed with a 2:1 mix of oligo-dT and random hexamers. A synthetic immune receptor repertoire was used to gauge amplification bias, and whatever bias remained was removed computationally. The authors processed their data as follows. After raw reads were preprocessed to remove errors, the CDR3 was defined following IMGT conventions as running from the conserved cysteine to phenylalanine. To get clonality, Shannon entropy was normalized by log2 of the number of productive unique TCRs and the result was subtracted from 1. Whether scalp clones were CD4 or CD8 was inferred by matching scalp TCRbeta sequences against CD4 and CD8 repertoires sorted from blood. TCRdb's version of the immuneACCESS table is confined to in-frame rearrangements and falls short of the full clone set. An unresolved V gene accounts for under half of the shortfall where checked; the remainder is of unknown origin. From that table come the V and J calls and clone size; the DNA was used to work out D and trimming. The sample contains roughly 99,000 clones, less than 90% of them found a single time. The leading ten clones occupy under 25% of the sample.

The intended sense of this specimen's time point label: roughly 24 weeks on oral tofacitinib. Explained via the paper, the treatment or condition label denotes: oral pan-JAK inhibitor, 5-10 mg twice daily. Lesional scalp punch biopsies and peripheral blood were collected from alopecia areata patients. PBMCs were isolated by density centrifugation and stained for CD3, CD4 and CD8, and CD4+ and CD8+ T cells were sorted on a FACSAria. Points the paper makes about the study in general: Shared TCR sequences between patients were less evident than in mice, which may be partly attributable to HLA diversity in the patient population. Because the treated cohort was small and included a single nonresponder, larger studies are needed to assess links between baseline CD8+ expansion and response. Unlike mouse skin, where gammadelta T cells dominate, normal human skin contains resident alphabeta T cells that get sequenced too, which complicates analysis of the scalp TCR repertoire. Higher clonality and more expanded CD8+ clones were observed in lesional scalp than in normal scalp, particularly in alopecia totalis/universalis, a finding suggestive of antigenic drive. During tofacitinib treatment, many expanded lesional clones stuck around in both scalp and blood, and this persistence may partly explain why relapse happens after treatment is stopped. Scalp clonality and the number of expanded CD8+ clones among the top 100 scalp clones were significantly decreased by tofacitinib.

The V and J genes are TRBV18 and TRBJ2-5, with 9 bases in between that match TRBD1. The material was CD8+ T cells sorted from blood, obtained at week 24, from a patient treated with tofacitinib. The receptor's source is a human donor with alopecia areata. The nucleotide sequence is TGTGCCAGCTCACGACCCGGGACAGGGCGTGAAGAGACCCAGTACTTC. It translates to CASSRPGTGREETQYF.